The TCR beta chain described here comes from a study of shared clonotypes between healthy human individuals. Regarding the study as a whole: Around 5% was the fraction of naive CD4 clonotypes found shared across a few donors. Sequencing depth was predicted to influence how clonotypes are shared among donors.

Donors were healthy HIV-negative adults without recent acute infections or vaccinations. Each sample came from a Caucasian adult donor living in Nashville, Tennessee. This table comes from immunoSEQ multiplex PCR, and its TCRdb copy is limited to in-frame clones, with some not included. The sample holds roughly 2,500,000 clones, over 85% seen once. This clone is a singleton in its sample. What it binds is unknown. The receptor was derived from a man younger than 35 in good health. Some clones in this sample may be carry-over from other donors' samples. Specimen: naive CD4+ T cells from PBMCs. The subset here: CD45RA+ positively selected.

The CDR3 sequence is CASSLTNYGYTF. The CDR3 DNA reads TGTGCCAGCTCCCTAACTAACTATGGCTACACCTTC. This sequence joins TRBV5-4 and TRBJ1-2; no firm D call. The V end lost 7 bases, the J end lost 0 bases, and 7 bases lay between the germline ends. Germline CDR1 reads SGHNT; CDR2 reads YYREEE (reference sequence). The CDR3 totals 12 residues.